This entry features one TCR beta chain sequence. Its antigen remains unknown. This sample is part of a study of T cell responses to AZD1222 COVID-19 vaccine. Study-level findings and limits: White British ancestry dominated among donors, who included more females, and clonal diversity was possibly underestimated. Sampling captured repertoires only after the peak T cell response.

Using immunoSEQ multiplex PCR, the repertoire was profiled, and TCRdb retains in-frame clones only, with some absent. The data show about 150,000 clones, 94% seen once. Specimen: peripheral blood, collected on day 0 of AZD1222 vaccination. The receptor was derived from an adult in good health.

CDR3 region: CASSLLDARNTEAFF. The CDR3 DNA reads as TGTGCCAGCAGCCTCCTGGACGCGAGGAACACTGAAGCTTTCTTT. The rearrangement joins TRBV2 to TRBJ1-1; D gene uncertain. Germline CDR1 SNHLY, CDR2 FYNNEI. There are 15 residues in the CDR3. Trimming took off 6 bases at V and 1 base at J, with 15 bases between the two ends.